These 4 T cell receptor beta chains share one sample of origin, sequenced in a study of T cell responses to AZD1222 COVID-19 vaccine. Produced via immunoSEQ multiplex PCR; TCRdb's table is partial and in-frame only. This table has about 130,000 clones, 89% appearing once. The source material was peripheral blood, sampled on day 0 of AZD1222 vaccination. The receptors here all came from an adult in good health.

This chain uses TRBV11-2 with TRBJ1-3, with D uncertain. Germline V CDR1 and CDR2: SGHAT, FQNNGV. The CDR3 extends over 13 amino acids. Trimming left V 5 bases short and J 0 bases short, with 5 bases between. CDR3 bases: TGTGCCAGCAGCGTAAACTCTGGAAACACCATATATTTT. Residues: CASSVNSGNTIYF.

The rearrangement uses TRBV19 and TRBJ2-4; no reliable D call. The V end lost 5 bases, the J end lost 7 bases, and 9 bases lay between the germline ends. CDR3 length equals 12 residues. Germline lookup yields CDR1 LNHDA and CDR2 SQIVND (reference sequence). The chain's CDR3 is CASSSGGNIQYF. The CDR3 DNA is TGTGCCAGTAGTTCAGGTGGGAACATTCAGTACTTC.

This clone rates as medium-sized. V and J are TRBV6-1 and TRBJ2-7, with D possibly being TRBD1 (5 bases). Germline-derived CDR1 and CDR2 are MNHNS and SASEGT. CDR3 size: 16 residues. With 1 base removed from V and 4 bases from J, the gap between germline ends came to 17 bases. DNA for the CDR3: TGTGCCAGCAGTGAAGAGCAGGACACCGACGGGTACGAGCAGTACTTC. It yields the protein CASSEEQDTDGYEQYF.

V is TRBV7-8 and J is TRBJ2-7; D is uncertain. CDR1 SGHVS and CDR2 FQNEAQ come from the germline V gene. The CDR3 length is 11 residues. V was pared by 5 bases and J by 3 bases, with 5 bases between. CDR3 coding DNA: TGTGCCAGCAGCCTCAACTACGAGCAGTACTTC. Its translation is CASSLNYEQYF. Full variable domain (rest looked up from reference TRBV7-8 and TRBJ2-7): GAGVSQSPRYKVAKRGQDVALRCDPISGHVSLFWYQQALGQGPEFLTYFQNEAQLDKSGLPSDRFFAERPEGSVSTLKIQRTQQEDSAVYLCASSLNYEQYFGPGTRLTVT.